Listed below are T cell receptor beta chains from one sample, sequenced in a study of cytomegalovirus exposure and HLA in healthy donors. Data came from immunoSEQ multiplex PCR; TCRdb stores just in-frame clones and leaves some out. The sample carries more than 110,000 clones, 70% to 75% recorded once. Sequencing used PBMCs. Every receptor here comes from a human donor in good health. CDR3s include the opening cysteine and the closing phenylalanine or tryptophan. The D gene is left open where the match is weak. The size of a clone is reported for some rows only, either as once, few or many, or as a class for expanded clones.

d_call: -; v_call: TRBV15; clone_size: -; j_call: TRBJ1-5; cdr3_nt: TGTGCCACCAGCAGAGCAGAACAATCGGGGCCCCAGCATTTT; cdr3_aa: CATSRAEQSGPQHF
d_call: -; v_call: TRBV6-1; clone_size: -; j_call: TRBJ1-5; cdr3_nt: TGTGCCAGCAAACAGGATAAGGGCAATCAGCCCCAGCATTTT; cdr3_aa: CASKQDKGNQPQHF
d_call: TRBD1; v_call: TRBV5-4; clone_size: -; j_call: TRBJ1-6; cdr3_nt: TGTGCCAGCAGCTCGGGACAGGGGATTAATTCACCCCTCCACTTT; cdr3_aa: CASSSGQGINSPLHF
d_call: -; v_call: TRBV5-4; clone_size: few; j_call: TRBJ2-2; cdr3_nt: TGTGCCAGCAGCTTGGACTTGAACACCGGGGAGCTGTTTTTT; cdr3_aa: CASSLDLNTGELFF
d_call: TRBD2; v_call: TRBV13; clone_size: -; j_call: TRBJ2-5; cdr3_nt: TGTGCCAGCAGCAGCCTAGCGGGGCGCCAAGAGACCCAGTACTTC; cdr3_aa: CASSSLAGRQETQYF
d_call: TRBD2; v_call: TRBV28; clone_size: -; j_call: TRBJ2-7; cdr3_nt: TGTGCCAGCCGTTCCCTAGCGGGAGGTGAGCAGTACTTC; cdr3_aa: CASRSLAGGEQYF
d_call: -; v_call: TRBV7-2; clone_size: few; j_call: TRBJ1-2; cdr3_nt: TGTGCCAGCAGCCCAGAGACGGGAAACTATGGCTACACCTTC; cdr3_aa: CASSPETGNYGYTF
d_call: TRBD2; v_call: TRBV7-9; clone_size: -; j_call: TRBJ2-2; cdr3_nt: TGTGCCAGCAGCCTATGGACTAGCGGGGCGTCCGGGGAGCTGTTTTTT; cdr3_aa: CASSLWTSGASGELFF
d_call: -; v_call: TRBV28; clone_size: few; j_call: TRBJ1-5; cdr3_nt: TGTGCCAGCAGTTTAATGGAGACTCAGCCCCAGCATTTT; cdr3_aa: CASSLMETQPQHF
d_call: -; v_call: TRBV2; clone_size: -; j_call: TRBJ1-2; cdr3_nt: TGTGCCAGCAGTGAAAAGACAGTTTATGGCTACACCTTC; cdr3_aa: CASSEKTVYGYTF
d_call: -; v_call: TRBV7-8; clone_size: few; j_call: TRBJ1-5; cdr3_nt: TGTGCCAGCAGCTTATCGCGCGGGCTCACCAAGGGGGATAGCAATCAGCCCCAGCATTTT; cdr3_aa: CASSLSRGLTKGDSNQPQHF
d_call: TRBD1; v_call: TRBV28; clone_size: -; j_call: TRBJ2-7; cdr3_nt: TGTGCCAGCAGTACATCAGGACAGGTTCTAAGGTACGAGCAGTACTTC; cdr3_aa: CASSTSGQVLRYEQYF
d_call: -; v_call: TRBV5-1; clone_size: -; j_call: TRBJ2-6; cdr3_nt: TGCGCCAGCAGCTGGCCCCCTACGACAGGCCCCTCTGGGGCCAACGTCCTGACTTTC; cdr3_aa: CASSWPPTTGPSGANVLTF
d_call: -; v_call: TRBV5-1; clone_size: -; j_call: TRBJ1-2; cdr3_nt: TGCGCCAGCAGCCCGCAGGCTGCTAACTATGGCTACACCTTC; cdr3_aa: CASSPQAANYGYTF
d_call: TRBD2; v_call: TRBV11-3; clone_size: -; j_call: TRBJ2-1; cdr3_nt: TGTGCCAGCAGCTCCCGGACTAGCGGGTTCAATGAGCAGTTCTTC; cdr3_aa: CASSSRTSGFNEQFF
d_call: -; v_call: TRBV9; clone_size: once; j_call: TRBJ2-5; cdr3_nt: TGTGCCAGCAGCTCTCTGGGGGGGCGAGAGACCCAGTACTTC; cdr3_aa: CASSSLGGRETQYF
d_call: TRBD2; v_call: TRBV5-1; clone_size: -; j_call: TRBJ2-7; cdr3_nt: TGCGCCAGCAGCTTGGCTGGCGGGAGGGCCAACGAGCAGTACTTC; cdr3_aa: CASSLAGGRANEQYF
d_call: -; v_call: TRBV7-9; clone_size: -; j_call: TRBJ2-1; cdr3_nt: TGTGCCAGCAGCTTGATTAGCGGAGACTCCTACAATGAGCAGTTCTTC; cdr3_aa: CASSLISGDSYNEQFF
d_call: -; v_call: TRBV5-1; clone_size: once; j_call: TRBJ1-1; cdr3_nt: TGCGCCAGCAGCTTGGAGGGTGGGAGAACTGAAGCTTTCTTT; cdr3_aa: CASSLEGGRTEAFF
d_call: -; v_call: TRBV5-4; clone_size: -; j_call: TRBJ2-7; cdr3_nt: TGTGCCAGCAGCTCACCCGGGACTCTCACCTACGAGCAGTACTTC; cdr3_aa: CASSSPGTLTYEQYF
d_call: -; v_call: TRBV5-1; clone_size: -; j_call: TRBJ1-2; cdr3_nt: TGCGCCAGCAGCCCCAACGGGGGGCGCTCCTATGGCTACACCTTC; cdr3_aa: CASSPNGGRSYGYTF
d_call: -; v_call: TRBV7-9; clone_size: -; j_call: TRBJ2-6; cdr3_nt: TGTGCCAGCAGCTACAGGGACTCTGGGGCCAACGTCCTGACTTTC; cdr3_aa: CASSYRDSGANVLTF
d_call: TRBD1; v_call: TRBV4-1; clone_size: many; j_call: TRBJ1-2; cdr3_nt: TGCGCCAGCAGCCAAACGGGACAGAGTAACTATGGCTACACCTTC; cdr3_aa: CASSQTGQSNYGYTF
d_call: TRBD2; v_call: TRBV4-1; clone_size: -; j_call: TRBJ2-7; cdr3_nt: TGCGCCAGCAGCCAAGATTGGCGGGAGGGATTTTACGAGCAGTACTTC; cdr3_aa: CASSQDWREGFYEQYF
d_call: TRBD2; v_call: TRBV5-1; clone_size: -; j_call: TRBJ2-2; cdr3_nt: TGCGCCAGCAGCTTATCGACTAGCGCAGATGCCGGGGAGCTGTTTTTT; cdr3_aa: CASSLSTSADAGELFF
d_call: -; v_call: TRBV30; clone_size: -; j_call: TRBJ2-5; cdr3_nt: TGTGCCTGGGACAGGATGCAAGAGACCCAGTACTTC; cdr3_aa: CAWDRMQETQYF
d_call: TRBD2; v_call: TRBV7-2; clone_size: -; j_call: TRBJ2-7; cdr3_nt: TGTGCCAGCAGCTTCCTAGCGGGATTCTCCTACGAGCAGTACTTC; cdr3_aa: CASSFLAGFSYEQYF
d_call: -; v_call: TRBV19; clone_size: -; j_call: TRBJ1-1; cdr3_nt: TGTGCCAGTACCTTCACAGGAGAAGCTTTCTTT; cdr3_aa: CASTFTGEAFF
d_call: TRBD1; v_call: TRBV6-4; clone_size: -; j_call: TRBJ1-5; cdr3_nt: TGTGCCAGAACTGCCAGACAGGGGGCTAGCAATCAGCCCCAGCATTTT; cdr3_aa: CARTARQGASNQPQHF
d_call: -; v_call: TRBV11-2; clone_size: -; j_call: TRBJ2-3; cdr3_nt: TGTGCCAGCAGCTTAGATTCCACGGTTCTGCGGGACCGAGGTCCGGATACGCAGTATTTT; cdr3_aa: CASSLDSTVLRDRGPDTQYF
d_call: -; v_call: TRBV7-3; clone_size: -; j_call: TRBJ1-1; cdr3_nt: TGTGCCAGCAGGTACAGGGTGAACACTGAAGCTTTCTTT; cdr3_aa: CASRYRVNTEAFF
d_call: -; v_call: TRBV18; clone_size: -; j_call: TRBJ2-1; cdr3_nt: TGTGCCAGCTCAATTCCAGCGGGCTCCTACAATGAGCAGTTCTTC; cdr3_aa: CASSIPAGSYNEQFF
d_call: TRBD1; v_call: TRBV28; clone_size: few; j_call: TRBJ2-7; cdr3_nt: TGTGCCAGCAGACGACAGGGGGATTCCTACGAGCAGTACTTC; cdr3_aa: CASRRQGDSYEQYF
d_call: -; v_call: TRBV7-8; clone_size: -; j_call: TRBJ2-1; cdr3_nt: TGTGCCAGCACTTTGACATTGAGCTCCTACAATGAGCAGTTCTTC; cdr3_aa: CASTLTLSSYNEQFF
d_call: -; v_call: TRBV7-9; clone_size: -; j_call: TRBJ2-1; cdr3_nt: TGTGCCAGCAGCCCCGGATGGGGGGGCGCCGGACGTGAGCAGTTCTTC; cdr3_aa: CASSPGWGGAGREQFF
d_call: -; v_call: TRBV4-1; clone_size: -; j_call: TRBJ1-2; cdr3_nt: TGCGCCAGCAGCCCTGCAGGGACACAAACTTACTATGGCTACACCTTC; cdr3_aa: CASSPAGTQTYYGYTF
d_call: -; v_call: TRBV5-1; clone_size: -; j_call: TRBJ1-2; cdr3_nt: TGCGCCAGCAGACAGGGAGGGTATGGCTACACCTTC; cdr3_aa: CASRQGGYGYTF
d_call: -; v_call: TRBV28; clone_size: few; j_call: TRBJ2-7; cdr3_nt: TGTGCCAGCAGTCCCGGAAGGGGGTTCTTATACTACGAGCAGTACTTC; cdr3_aa: CASSPGRGFLYYEQYF
d_call: -; v_call: TRBV5-1; clone_size: -; j_call: TRBJ2-5; cdr3_nt: TGCGCCAGCAGCCCCACGGACATAGCAGAAGAGACCCAGTACTTC; cdr3_aa: CASSPTDIAEETQYF
d_call: -; v_call: TRBV7-8; clone_size: -; j_call: TRBJ2-2; cdr3_nt: TGTGCCAGCAGCAGACTAGCGAACACCGGGGAGCTGTTTTTT; cdr3_aa: CASSRLANTGELFF
d_call: -; v_call: TRBV27; clone_size: -; j_call: TRBJ1-5; cdr3_nt: TGTGCCAGCAGTTTCGGAGGGGATGGTAGCAATCAGCCCCAGCATTTT; cdr3_aa: CASSFGGDGSNQPQHF
d_call: TRBD2; v_call: TRBV7-6; clone_size: -; j_call: TRBJ2-1; cdr3_nt: TGTGCCAGCAGCCTCGGACTAGCGGGAGGTCTTGATGAGCAGTTCTTC; cdr3_aa: CASSLGLAGGLDEQFF